Described below is a single T cell receptor (beta chain) sequence and its context. The antigen is unknown. The sample belongs to a study of cytomegalovirus exposure and HLA in healthy donors. Study-wide findings and caveats: Most sequenced TCRs were rare (though some public TCRs occurred in many donors).

Profiled with immunoSEQ multiplex PCR; TCRdb holds only in-frame clones, not every one. The sample contains about 130,000 clones, 80% to 90% of which appear only once. The CDR3 runs 15 residues. V shed 0 bases and J shed 4 bases, with 12 bases lying between them. CDR1 is MNHEY, CDR2 SVGAGI, per germline. The chain carries TRBV6-5 and TRBJ1-1; tentative D call: TRBD1 (5 bases). The receptor comes from a woman under 30 in good health and CMV-seropositive. The sequencing sample was made of PBMCs. The CDR3 reads CASSYSFGGITEAFF. DNA of the CDR3: TGTGCCAGCAGTTACTCGTTTGGGGGGATCACTGAAGCTTTCTTT.